Each of the 16 T cell receptor beta chains below was sequenced from the same sample in a study of cytomegalovirus exposure and HLA in healthy donors (dated by TCRdb to about 2017). The library was prepared using the immunoSEQ multiplex PCR assay. As stored in TCRdb, this immuneACCESS dataset retains in-frame rearrangements with V and J assigned. A fraction of the clones does not appear; measured against another copy, unresolved V genes explain less than half of the discrepancy, and the remainder lacks a known reason. A total of about 58,000 clones appear in this sample, roughly nine tenths of them only once. 1% to 1.2% of the sample rests with the top ten. Sequenced material: PBMCs. The receptors were sampled from a man aged 18 to 30 in good health and CMV-seronegative.

The chain has TRBV30 and TRBJ2-3; 10 bases match TRBD2. The V segment lost 1 base and the J segment 1 base; nucleotides outside the gene matches: 2. The CDR3 has 15 residues. Germline lookup yields CDR1 GTSNPN and CDR2 SVGIG (reference sequence). CDR3 residues: CAWSGTSGRTDTQYF. The CDR3 region has the DNA TGTGCCTGGAGTGGGACTAGCGGCCGCACAGATACGCAGTATTTT.

The chain links TRBV11-2 to TRBJ2-7, with 7 bases fitting TRBD1. Germline lookup yields CDR1 SGHAT and CDR2 FQNNGV. The CDR3 has 13 amino acids. V shed 5 bases and J 3 bases; nucleotides not matched to a gene: 4. CDR3 residues: CASSPNRGYEQYF. The CDR3 bases are TGTGCCAGCAGCCCGAACAGGGGCTACGAGCAGTACTTC.

J is TRBJ2-7 and V is TRBV6-1, with 11 positions matching TRBD2. The length of the CDR3 is 16 residues. V lost 3 bases, J lost 2 bases, and 6 bases stayed unmatched. The V gene's germline CDR1 is MNHNS and CDR2 SASEGT. The CDR3 region has the DNA TGTGCCAGCAGTGATCCTCTAGCGGGAGGCGCCTACGAGCAGTACTTC. Its translation: CASSDPLAGGAYEQYF.

This chain connects TRBV7-9 to TRBJ2-7; 7 bases are a match to TRBD1. Looked up from germline, CDR1 is SEHNR and CDR2 is FQNEAQ (reference sequence). This CDR3 region has 14 residues. Trimming removed 5 bases from V and 0 bases from J; junction bases left unmatched: 4. The CDR3, as DNA: TGTGCCAGCAGCCCCCAGGGGGTCTCCTACGAGCAGTACTTC. This sequence encodes CASSPQGVSYEQYF.

This chain joins TRBV18 and TRBJ2-3, with TRBD2 matching over 13 bases. The V segment lost 2 bases and the J segment 3 bases; nucleotides outside the gene matches: 26. CDR1 KGHSH and CDR2 LQKENI come from the germline V gene. This CDR3 comprises 24 residues. CDR3 amino acids: CASSPYPGELAGGRGIICTDTQYF. CDR3 nucleotides: TGTGCCAGCTCACCATACCCAGGGGAACTAGCGGGAGGGCGCGGTATAATCTGTACAGATACGCAGTATTTT.

The chain couples TRBV25-1 to TRBJ2-1, with 9 bases fitting TRBD2. CDR1 is MGHDK and CDR2 is SYGVNS in the germline V gene. The CDR3 length is 18 residues. The V segment lost 5 bases and the J segment 4 bases; nucleotides outside the gene matches: 15. CDR3: CASSPTLLVAGVYNEQFF. In DNA form, the CDR3 reads TGTGCCAGCAGTCCCACCCTGCTTGTAGCGGGGGTGTACAATGAGCAGTTCTTC. Full variable domain (missing parts from reference TRBV25-1 and TRBJ2-1): EADIYQTPRYLVIGTGKKITLECSQTMGHDKMYWYQQDPGMELHLIHYSYGVNSTEKGDLSSESTVSRIRTEHFPLTLESARPSHTSQYLCASSPTLLVAGVYNEQFFGPGTRLTVL.

V usage is TRBV7-2 and J usage is TRBJ2-1; D may be TRBD2 (5 bases). The CDR3 runs to 16 residues. Germline loops: CDR1 SGHTA, CDR2 FQGNSA. V was cut by 4 bases and J by 2 bases, with 15 bases left in between. CDR3 DNA: TGTGCCAGCAGCTGGAGGCGGCGAGAGCCCTACAATGAGCAGTTCTTC. It codes for CASSWRRREPYNEQFF.

The gene calls are TRBV4-3 and TRBJ1-3; D possibly corresponds to TRBD1 (5 bases). This CDR3 comprises 16 residues. Germline CDR1 reads LGHNA; CDR2 reads YSLEER. V lost 1 base, J lost 8 bases, and 18 bases lay in between. The CDR3 nucleotides are TGCGCCAGCAGCCAAGGAAGTAGGGGTTACGGGCACACCATATATTTT. Amino acid sequence: CASSQGSRGYGHTIYF.

V and J are TRBV13 and TRBJ2-2; D possibly corresponds to TRBD1 (5 bases). Germline lookup yields CDR1 PRHDT and CDR2 FYEKMQ (reference sequence). Trimming stripped 5 bases from V and 2 bases from J, with 15 bases between. This CDR3 comprises 16 residues. CDR3 DNA sequence: TGTGCCAGCAGCCCAGGGCGAGGAATCAACACCGGGGAGCTGTTTTTT. Translating gives CASSPGRGINTGELFF.

The chain carries TRBV4-1 and TRBJ2-7; the match to TRBD1 covers 10 bases. Germline V lookup: CDR1 MGHRA, CDR2 YSYEKL. The CDR3 runs to 13 residues. With 3 bases clipped from V and 11 bases from J, the junction kept 7 bases outside the gene matches. The CDR3 here is CASSQTGGLEKYF. The CDR3 coding sequence is TGCGCCAGCAGCCAGACAGGGGGCCTGGAAAAGTACTTC.

The chain uses TRBV29-1 and TRBJ1-2; a weak D match, TRBD1 (6 bases). This CDR3 region has 13 residues. Germline loops: CDR1 SQVTM, CDR2 ANQGSEA. Trimming stripped 3 bases from V and 4 bases from J, with 12 bases between. The CDR3 DNA sequence: TGCAGCGTTGATCAGGGGACGGCCTATGGCTACACCTTC. It yields the protein CSVDQGTAYGYTF.

The V and J genes are TRBV7-9 and TRBJ2-1; possibly TRBD1 for D (5 bases). The CDR3 runs 15 residues. The germline V and J ends were trimmed by 5 bases and 3 bases, with 14 bases remaining between them. The germline CDR1 and CDR2 sequences are SEHNR and FQNEAQ (reference sequence). This CDR3 reads CASSISRQIYNEQFF. The DNA of the CDR3 is TGTGCCAGCAGCATTAGCCGACAGATCTACAATGAGCAGTTCTTC.

This clone was seen a single time. V is TRBV30 and J is TRBJ2-1, with D perhaps matching TRBD2 (5 bases). V gave up 3 bases and J gave up 9 bases, with 9 bases separating them. Germline CDR1 is GTSNPN and CDR2 is SVGIG (reference sequence). The CDR3 runs 11 residues. The CDR3 sequence is CAWRLVFEQFF. The CDR3 DNA sequence: TGTGCCTGGAGACTAGTTTTTGAGCAGTTCTTC. Together with reference TRBV30 and TRBJ2-1, the CDR3 gives the full variable domain: SQTIHQWPATLVQPVGSPLSLECTVEGTSNPNLYWYRQAAGRGLQLLFYSVGIGQISSEVPQNLSASRPQDRQFILSSKKLLLSDSGFYLCAWRLVFEQFFGPGTRLTVL.

The genes are TRBV4-2 and TRBJ2-5; TRBD2 aligns across 7 bases. The germline V gene has CDR1 LGHNA and CDR2 YNFKEQ. The CDR3 loop spans 15 amino acids. J gave up 5 bases and V 0 bases, and 6 bases lay outside the gene matches. CDR3 coding DNA: TGTGCCAGCAGCCAAGACAAGCGGGGTAAGGAGACCCAGTACTTC. This codes for CASSQDKRGKETQYF.

This chain joins TRBV27 and TRBJ2-5; 11 positions match TRBD1. The germline V gene encodes CDR1 MNHEY and CDR2 SMNVEV (reference sequence). The CDR3 runs 15 residues. V dropped 5 bases and J dropped 4; count of bases not matched to a gene: 6. The CDR3 region is CASSTGTGGAETQYF. The CDR3 DNA follows: TGTGCCAGCAGTACCGGGACAGGGGGTGCAGAGACCCAGTACTTC.

The chain recombines TRBV28 with TRBJ2-1; D call uncertain. The germline V and J ends were trimmed by 2 bases and 0 bases, with 17 bases remaining between them. The CDR3 extends over 18 amino acids. The germline V gene encodes CDR1 MDHEN and CDR2 SYDVKM. The DNA of the CDR3 is TGTGCCAGCAGTTTAAGTATACGATCAGTCAGCTCCTACAATGAGCAGTTCTTC. Translated: CASSLSIRSVSSYNEQFF.